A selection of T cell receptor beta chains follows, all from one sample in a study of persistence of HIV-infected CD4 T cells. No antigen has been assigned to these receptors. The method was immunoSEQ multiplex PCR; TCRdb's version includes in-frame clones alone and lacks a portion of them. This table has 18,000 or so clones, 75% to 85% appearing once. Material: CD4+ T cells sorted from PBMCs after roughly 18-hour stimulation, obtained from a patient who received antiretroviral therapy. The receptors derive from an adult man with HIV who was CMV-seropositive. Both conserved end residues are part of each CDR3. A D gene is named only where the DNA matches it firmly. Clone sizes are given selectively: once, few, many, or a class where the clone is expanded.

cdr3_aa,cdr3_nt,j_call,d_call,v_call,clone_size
CASSLGELTYEQYF,TGTGCCAGCAGCTTAGGGGAGTTGACCTACGAGCAGTACTTC,TRBJ2-7,-,TRBV7-8,few
CAISESSNYGYTF,TGTGCCATCAGTGAGTCATCTAACTATGGCTACACCTTC,TRBJ1-2,-,TRBV10-3,once
CASSPPTSGGVTDTQYF,TGTGCCAGCTCACCACCGACTAGCGGAGGGGTCACAGATACGCAGTATTTT,TRBJ2-3,TRBD2,TRBV18,-
CASTLTGVNTEAFF,TGTGCCAGCACCTTGACAGGGGTGAACACTGAAGCTTTCTTT,TRBJ1-1,TRBD1,TRBV7-3,few
CASSPREGDGYTF,TGCGCCAGCAGCCCGAGGGAGGGGGATGGCTACACCTTC,TRBJ1-2,-,TRBV5-1,-
CASSSGGSGANVLTF,TGCGCCAGCAGCTCGGGGGGCTCTGGGGCCAACGTCCTGACTTTC,TRBJ2-6,TRBD2,TRBV5-1,-
CASRGEGRTGELFF,TGTGCCAGTAGGGGCGAGGGGAGGACCGGGGAGCTGTTTTTT,TRBJ2-2,-,TRBV19,-
CASSELGLGNQPQHF,TGTGCCAGCAGTGAGTTAGGGCTGGGGAATCAGCCCCAGCATTTT,TRBJ1-5,-,TRBV6-1,-
CASSLRDRGSLSGYTF,TGTGCCAGCAGCTTACGGGACAGGGGAAGCTTAAGTGGCTACACCTTC,TRBJ1-2,TRBD1,TRBV7-2,-
CASSQGKGVSNTEAFF,TGCGCCAGCAGCCAAGGCAAAGGGGTGTCGAACACTGAAGCTTTCTTT,TRBJ1-1,-,TRBV4-1,-
CASSSGQGNYVYNEQFF,TGCGCCAGCAGCTCTGGACAGGGGAACTACGTCTACAATGAGCAGTTCTTC,TRBJ2-1,TRBD1,TRBV5-1,once
CASSYRRLGEGEQYF,TGTGCCAGCAGTTACCGACGACTCGGGGAAGGGGAGCAGTACTTC,TRBJ2-7,-,TRBV6-5,once
CASQAGVGEAFF,TGTGCCAGCCAGGCGGGGGTGGGTGAAGCTTTCTTT,TRBJ1-1,-,TRBV2,-
CASSMAQDGAYEQYF,TGTGCCAGTAGTATGGCACAGGACGGGGCCTACGAGCAGTACTTC,TRBJ2-7,-,TRBV19,-
CASSLGTSGGIDEQFF,TGTGCCAGCTCACTTGGGACTAGCGGGGGTATTGATGAGCAGTTCTTC,TRBJ2-1,TRBD2,TRBV18,-
CASKRDAYNSPLHF,TGCGCCAGCAAGCGGGACGCCTATAATTCACCCCTCCACTTT,TRBJ1-6,-,TRBV5-1,-
CASSLGGGNTGELFF,TGTGCCAGCAGTTTGGGCGGGGGGAATACCGGGGAGCTGTTTTTT,TRBJ2-2,TRBD2,TRBV28,-
CASSLKGAYNSPLHF,TGTGCCAGCAGTTTAAAAGGGGCCTATAATTCACCCCTCCACTTT,TRBJ1-6,-,TRBV27,-
CASSLTLGGFGTEAFF,TGTGCCAGCAGTTTAACTCTCGGGGGATTTGGCACTGAAGCTTTCTTT,TRBJ1-1,-,TRBV28,-
CASRPLTGSSNEKLFF,TGTGCCAGCAGGCCCCTTACAGGGAGTTCTAATGAAAAACTGTTTTTT,TRBJ1-4,-,TRBV28,-
CSASRSAGSGQFF,TGCAGTGCTAGTCGTAGCGCCGGTTCGGGGCAGTTCTTC,TRBJ2-1,-,TRBV20-1,-
CASSRTGYYGYTF,TGTGCCAGCAGTCGGACAGGGTATTATGGCTACACCTTC,TRBJ1-2,TRBD1,TRBV2,-
CASSPKGLANEKLFF,TGTGCCAGCTCGCCGAAAGGGTTGGCTAATGAAAAACTGTTTTTT,TRBJ1-4,-,TRBV18,-
CASSEGRIQAQHF,TGTGCCAGCAGTGAGGGGAGGATTCAGGCCCAGCATTTT,TRBJ1-5,-,TRBV6-1,once
CSARNGGEAFF,TGCAGTGCTAGAAACGGGGGCGAAGCTTTCTTT,TRBJ1-1,-,TRBV20-1,-
CAWSVQGWRDTEAFF,TGTGCCTGGAGTGTACAGGGGTGGAGAGACACTGAAGCTTTCTTT,TRBJ1-1,TRBD1,TRBV30,-
CASSYLGGKFTYEQYF,TGTGCCAGCAGTTATCTTGGGGGCAAATTTACCTACGAGCAGTACTTC,TRBJ2-7,-,TRBV6-5,few
CASSLLSSYNEQFF,TGTGCCAGCAGCCTTCTGAGCTCCTACAATGAGCAGTTCTTC,TRBJ2-1,-,TRBV28,-
CASSQDPQGRSEKLFF,TGTGCCAGCAGCCAAGACCCCCAGGGGAGGAGTGAAAAACTGTTTTTT,TRBJ1-4,-,TRBV4-2,once
CASSQGITGTVEQYF,TGTGCCAGCAGCCAGGGGATAACAGGGACGGTCGAGCAGTACTTC,TRBJ2-7,-,TRBV3-1/TRBV3-2,-
CAGRSGITNEKLFF,TGTGCCGGAAGATCCGGGATAACTAATGAAAAACTGTTTTTT,TRBJ1-4,-,TRBV30,once
CASSHSRTDTQYF,TGTGCCAGTAGTCACTCCCGCACAGATACGCAGTATTTT,TRBJ2-3,-,TRBV19,-
CASSQAVNEKLFF,TGTGCCAGCAGCCAAGCGGTTAATGAAAAACTGTTTTTT,TRBJ1-4,-,TRBV14,-
CASSQNTRQGMNSNQPQHF,TGCGCCAGCAGCCAAAATACCCGCCAGGGAATGAATAGCAATCAGCCCCAGCATTTT,TRBJ1-5,-,TRBV5-1,-
CASYQRRGPMNTEAFF,TGTGCCAGTTACCAGAGACGTGGGCCCATGAACACTGAAGCTTTCTTT,TRBJ1-1,-,TRBV28,-
CASSPGAAGYSNQPQHF,TGTGCCAGCAGTCCTGGGGCCGCGGGATATAGCAATCAGCCCCAGCATTTT,TRBJ1-5,-,TRBV28,few
CASSSPRQGPGELFF,TGTGCCAGCAGCTCTCCTCGACAGGGACCCGGGGAGCTGTTTTTT,TRBJ2-2,TRBD1,TRBV11-3,few
CASSTGNTEAFF,TGTGCCAGCAGTACTGGCAACACTGAAGCTTTCTTT,TRBJ1-1,-,TRBV28,-
CASSQAPQGLGENTEAFF,TGCGCCAGCAGCCAAGCCCCCCAGGGCCTGGGGGAGAACACTGAAGCTTTCTTT,TRBJ1-1,-,TRBV4-1,-
CASSLKTKDTEAFF,TGTGCCAGCTCACTCAAGACCAAAGACACTGAAGCTTTCTTT,TRBJ1-1,-,TRBV18,-
CASSWGRESGNTIYF,TGTGCCAGCAGTTGGGGCAGGGAATCTGGAAACACCATATATTTT,TRBJ1-3,-,TRBV6-6,once
CASSVASSYNSPLHF,TGTGCCAGCAGTGTCGCAAGCTCCTATAATTCACCCCTCCACTTT,TRBJ1-6,-,TRBV25-1,-
CATSRDRGQGNEQFF,TGTGCCACCAGCAGAGACCGGGGGCAGGGGAATGAGCAGTTCTTC,TRBJ2-1,-,TRBV15,-
CASSQDERGGDTEAFF,TGCGCCAGCAGCCAAGATGAGCGGGGGGGAGACACTGAAGCTTTCTTT,TRBJ1-1,-,TRBV4-1,-
CASSQDDTGWYGYTF,TGCGCCAGCAGCCAAGATGATACAGGGTGGTATGGCTACACCTTC,TRBJ1-2,-,TRBV4-1,-
CASSMRLGQGGADTQYF,TGTGCCAGTAGTATGAGGTTGGGACAGGGGGGAGCAGATACGCAGTATTTT,TRBJ2-3,TRBD1,TRBV19,-
CASRDGGMYGYTF,TGTGCCAGCAGGGACGGGGGGATGTATGGCTACACCTTC,TRBJ1-2,-,TRBV3-1/TRBV3-2,-
CSVTLSTDTQYF,TGCAGCGTCACCCTTAGCACAGATACGCAGTATTTT,TRBJ2-3,-,TRBV29-1,-
CASSGGRDGNTIYF,TGTGCCAGCAGTGGAGGGAGGGACGGAAACACCATATATTTT,TRBJ1-3,-,TRBV2,-
CASSPNPGSPRGEKLFF,TGTGCCAGCAGTCCCAACCCCGGGTCTCCGAGGGGGGAAAAACTGTTTTTT,TRBJ1-4,-,TRBV28,few
CATAGQGNTGELFF,TGTGCCACCGCGGGACAGGGTAACACCGGGGAGCTGTTTTTT,TRBJ2-2,TRBD1,TRBV24-1,once